The rows below give T cell receptor beta chains drawn from one sample of a study of shared clonotypes between healthy human individuals. Assay used: immunoSEQ multiplex PCR; TCRdb lists only in-frame clones, some missing. The sample lists over 95,000 clones; around 73% were seen once. Specimen: memory CD8+ T cells sorted from blood. These receptors all stem from a woman in her 30s in good health. CDR3s include the opening cysteine and the closing phenylalanine or tryptophan. The D gene is left open where the match is weak. Some rows have no size entry. The others give once, few or many, or a class for an expanded clone.

CDR3 protein	CDR3 DNA	V gene	J gene	D gene	clone size
CASSLGRAGGFHEQYF	TGCGCCAGCAGCCTTGGACGGGCTGGGGGGTTTCACGAGCAGTACTTC	TRBV5-1	TRBJ2-7	NA	NA
CASSSGDAGELFF	TGTGCCAGCAGTTCAGGGGATGCCGGGGAGCTGTTTTTT	TRBV27	TRBJ2-2	NA	few
CASSPREADYNEQFF	TGTGCCAGCAGCCCGCGGGAGGCAGATTACAATGAGCAGTTCTTC	TRBV9	TRBJ2-1	TRBD2	few
CASSPPPGLAGNEQYF	TGCGCCAGCAGCCCCCCCCCGGGACTAGCGGGTAACGAGCAGTACTTC	TRBV5-1	TRBJ2-7	TRBD2	NA
CASSEMGGASYEQYF	TGTGCCAGCAGTGAAATGGGGGGGGCGAGCTACGAGCAGTACTTC	TRBV2	TRBJ2-7	NA	NA
CASSDRVSYTQYF	TGTGCCAGCAGTGACAGGGTTTCATATACGCAGTATTTT	TRBV6-1	TRBJ2-3	NA	NA
CASSFSGPYEQYF	TGTGCCAGCAGCTTTTCAGGTCCATACGAGCAGTACTTC	TRBV11-1	TRBJ2-7	NA	few
CASSIRDHNQPQHF	TGTGCCAGTAGTATCCGGGACCACAATCAGCCCCAGCATTTT	TRBV19	TRBJ1-5	NA	NA
CASSLGLGTLDEQYF	TGTGCCAGCAGCCTGGGCTTGGGAACCCTCGACGAGCAGTACTTC	TRBV5-4	TRBJ2-7	NA	once
CAIRKLRGLNNEQFF	TGTGCCATCAGAAAACTCAGGGGGCTCAACAATGAGCAGTTCTTC	TRBV10-3	TRBJ2-1	TRBD1	NA
CASSEGTSGTDTQYF	TGTGCCAGCAGTGAGGGGACTAGCGGGACAGATACGCAGTATTTT	TRBV6-4	TRBJ2-3	TRBD2	NA
CASSPPGTEAFF	TGTGCCAGCTCACCGCCGGGGACTGAAGCTTTCTTT	TRBV18	TRBJ1-1	NA	NA
CASSGVGEQYF	TGTGCCAGCAGTGGGGTGGGCGAGCAGTACTTC	TRBV28	TRBJ2-7	NA	NA
CASSFAGPQLLNYGYTF	TGCGCCAGCAGCTTCGCGGGACCCCAACTTCTAAACTATGGCTACACCTTC	TRBV5-1	TRBJ1-2	NA	NA
CASSLQQSEAFF	TGTGCCAGCAGCTTACAGCAATCTGAAGCTTTCTTT	TRBV7-9	TRBJ1-1	NA	few
CAWGLASMNTEAFF	TGTGCCTGGGGCCTCGCCTCCATGAACACTGAAGCTTTCTTT	TRBV30	TRBJ1-1	NA	once
CASSQDFLAGVPNEQFF	TGCGCCAGCAGCCAAGACTTTCTAGCGGGAGTACCCAATGAGCAGTTCTTC	TRBV4-1	TRBJ2-1	TRBD2	few
CASSAPTGVYEQYF	TGTGCCAGCAGCGCCCCCACAGGGGTCTACGAGCAGTACTTC	TRBV7-9	TRBJ2-7	TRBD1	NA
CASSLNYLSTDTQYF	TGTGCCAGCAGCTTAAACTACCTAAGCACAGATACGCAGTATTTT	TRBV7-2	TRBJ2-3	NA	few
CASSRGLQPYEQYF	TGTGCCAGCAGCCGGGGACTACAGCCCTACGAGCAGTACTTC	TRBV7-9	TRBJ2-7	TRBD2	few
CASSDALLVSEAFF	TGTGCCAGCAGTGACGCCCTTTTGGTGAGTGAAGCTTTCTTT	TRBV28	TRBJ1-1	NA	NA
CASSLGGRDSEQYF	TGCGCCAGCAGCTTGGGGGGCAGGGACTCCGAGCAGTACTTC	TRBV5-1	TRBJ2-7	NA	NA
CARQSNTEAFF	TGTGCCCGCCAAAGTAACACTGAAGCTTTCTTT	TRBV2	TRBJ1-1	NA	once
CASSRLASGELFF	TGTGCCAGCAGCCGTCTAGCGTCCGGGGAGCTGTTTTTT	TRBV27	TRBJ2-2	NA	NA
CASSLGLADYNEQFF	TGTGCCAGTAGTTTGGGACTAGCGGACTACAATGAGCAGTTCTTC	TRBV19	TRBJ2-1	TRBD2	NA
CSVQGTYEQYF	TGCAGCGTTCAGGGCACCTACGAGCAGTACTTC	TRBV29-1	TRBJ2-7	NA	once
CASSQDRGGSDTQYF	TGTGCCAGCAGCCAAGATAGGGGGGGCTCAGATACGCAGTATTTT	TRBV4-2	TRBJ2-3	NA	NA
CASSYGRSSTEAFF	TGTGCCAGCAGTTACGGCCGGTCATCCACTGAAGCTTTCTTT	TRBV6-6	TRBJ1-1	NA	NA
CASSLGGTHSGANVLTF	TGTGCCAGCAGCTTAGGGGGGACTCACTCTGGGGCCAACGTCCTGACTTTC	TRBV11-3	TRBJ2-6	NA	NA
CASSPMTRLGPQYF	TGTGCCAGCTCACCCATGACCAGGTTGGGGCCCCAGTACTTC	TRBV18	TRBJ2-5	NA	NA
CSVEVIGFEQFF	TGCAGCGTTGAGGTAATAGGGTTTGAGCAGTTCTTC	TRBV29-1	TRBJ2-1	NA	NA
CASSAGRYNEQFF	TGTGCCAGCAGTGCCGGGCGGTACAATGAGCAGTTCTTC	TRBV28	TRBJ2-1	NA	NA
CASSFLRNLNTEAFF	TGTGCCAGCAGTTTCCTTAGGAACTTGAACACTGAAGCTTTCTTT	TRBV27	TRBJ1-1	NA	NA
CASSIPWTHNYNEQFF	TGTGCCAGTAGTATTCCCTGGACACATAACTACAATGAGCAGTTCTTC	TRBV19	TRBJ2-1	NA	NA
CASRKGNYEQYF	TGTGCCAGCAGGAAAGGGAACTACGAGCAGTACTTC	TRBV28	TRBJ2-7	NA	NA
CASSFGTISTDTQYF	TGCGCCAGCAGCTTTGGGACTATTAGCACAGATACGCAGTATTTT	TRBV5-1	TRBJ2-3	TRBD2	once
CASSPRGGAENTEAFF	TGCGCCAGCAGCCCTCGGGGGGGGGCGGAGAACACTGAAGCTTTCTTT	TRBV4-1	TRBJ1-1	NA	NA
CASSLEFSQGRVSYEQYF	TGTGCCAGCAGCTTAGAGTTTTCCCAGGGGCGCGTGAGTTACGAGCAGTACTTC	TRBV7-6	TRBJ2-7	NA	NA
CATSRPVAGGPADTQYF	TGTGCCACCAGCAGGCCCGTAGCGGGAGGGCCGGCGGATACGCAGTATTTT	TRBV15	TRBJ2-3	TRBD2	few
CASSFWGNYEQYF	TGTGCCAGCAGCTTCTGGGGGAACTACGAGCAGTACTTC	TRBV5-4	TRBJ2-7	NA	NA
CASTSTDVDNEQFF	TGTGCCAGCACCTCAACGGACGTGGACAATGAGCAGTTCTTC	TRBV25-1	TRBJ2-1	NA	NA
CAISEPDEQFF	TGTGCCATCAGTGAGCCAGACGAGCAGTTCTTC	TRBV10-3	TRBJ2-1	NA	NA
CASSLGTSGRPDTQYF	TGTGCCAGCAGCCTCGGGACTAGCGGGAGACCAGATACGCAGTATTTT	TRBV5-4	TRBJ2-3	TRBD2	NA
CASTIHRVGTNEQYF	TGTGCCAGCACCATTCATAGGGTTGGCACCAACGAGCAGTACTTC	TRBV28	TRBJ2-7	NA	NA
CASSEVSGSGEKLFF	TGTGCCAGCAGTGAAGTTAGCGGGTCCGGTGAAAAACTGTTTTTT	TRBV6-1	TRBJ1-4	NA	NA